The present T cell receptor beta chain was sequenced within a study of beta chain features in type 1 diabetes. Regarding this clone: No antigen is known for it.

The authors reverse transcribed all of the isolated RNA, so sequencing captured expressed TCRB transcripts. Assay: immunoSEQ multiplex PCR; the TCRdb copy retains only in-frame clones and omits some. The sample consists of about 150,000 clones, almost 8% of them appearing once. Findings of the study overall: Shorter TCRB CDR3s, moderately but significantly so, were found in Type 1 diabetes patients in all four CD4+ subsets.

The sample comprised central memory CD4+ T cells from blood. The sequence was collected from a man between 18 and 35 years old with type 1 diabetes.

The CDR3 DNA is TGTGCCAGCAGACTCACAGGGTTTAGGGGCAATGAGCAGTTCTTC. Protein sequence: CASRLTGFRGNEQFF. V and J are TRBV6-6 and TRBJ2-1; maybe TRBD1 (6 bases). The CDR3 runs to 15 residues. Germline lookup yields CDR1 MNHNY and CDR2 SVGAGI (reference sequence). Trimming took off 6 bases at V and 6 bases at J, with 18 bases between the two ends.